This T cell receptor beta chain is drawn from a study of shared clonotypes between healthy human individuals. The authors ran the assay at deep level. Method: immunoSEQ multiplex PCR; TCRdb's copy keeps in-frame clones and lacks some. The sample contains under 750,000 clones, around 77% of which appear only once. Every donor was a Caucasian adult from Nashville, Tennessee. The study separated CD4+ cells into CD45RA+ naive and CD45RA-negative memory subsets. On this clone itself: What it recognizes is unknown.

V was clipped by 3 bases and J by 5 bases, with 14 bases between them. The V gene's germline CDR1 is MNHNS and CDR2 SASEGT. The length of the CDR3 is 14 residues. Overall study results and limits: Larger richness was generally estimated for naive than memory subsets.

This clonotype was obtained from a woman in her twenties or thirties in good health. V gene TRBV6-1 combines with J gene TRBJ2-7; D is unclear. Sequenced sample: memory CD4+ T cells sorted from blood. Subset indicated: CD45RA-negative fraction. The CDR3 region is CASSDGFLFDEQYF. In DNA, the CDR3 is TGTGCCAGCAGTGATGGCTTCCTTTTCGACGAGCAGTACTTC.